Following are 11 T cell receptor beta chains from one sample sequenced in a study of blood T cell repertoires in COVID-19. Method: immunoSEQ multiplex PCR; TCRdb's copy keeps in-frame clones and lacks some. The sample lists some 280,000 clones, 75% to 90% occurring once. Source material: peripheral blood. These receptors were obtained from a woman between 40 and 50 years old who had recovered from COVID-19.

The chain is built from TRBV5-1 and TRBJ2-3; D may be TRBD2 (5 bases). V was cut by 0 bases and J by 11 bases, with 13 bases left in between. The CDR3 is made up of 13 amino acids. Germline V CDR1 and CDR2: SGHRS, YFSETQ. CDR3: CASSLAGISRQYF. The CDR3 DNA is TGCGCCAGCAGCTTGGCCGGGATATCGAGGCAGTATTTT.

The CDR3 coding sequence is TGTGCCAGCAGCTCCGGGTACCAAGAGACCCAGTACTTC. This translates into CASSSGYQETQYF. This sequence joins TRBV7-3 and TRBJ2-5; D remains unclear. Germline CDR1 reads SGHTA; CDR2 reads FQGTGA. V dropped 4 bases and J dropped 0 bases, with 6 bases sitting between them. CDR3 length: 13 amino acids. Full variable domain (missing parts from reference TRBV7-3 and TRBJ2-5): GAGVSQTPSNKVTEKGKYVELRCDPISGHTALYWYRQSLGQGPEFLIYFQGTGAADDSGLPNDRFFAVRPEGSVSTLKIQRTERGDSAVYLCASSSGYQETQYFGPGTRLLVL.

The genes are TRBV3-1 (or the pseudogene TRBV3-2) and TRBJ2-7, with 7 bases lining up with TRBD1. The germline V gene encodes CDR1 LGHDT and CDR2 YNNKEL (reference sequence). J gave up 2 bases and V 2 bases, and 6 bases lay outside the gene matches. This CDR3 comprises 15 residues. The CDR3 sequence is CASSQSGGDPYEQYF. As DNA, the CDR3 is TGTGCCAGCAGCCAATCAGGGGGAGACCCCTACGAGCAGTACTTC.

The V gene is TRBV27, the J gene TRBJ1-1, with TRBD1 as a possible D gene (5 bases). This CDR3 region has 14 residues. V lost 5 bases to trimming and J lost 3 bases, with 13 bases between them. Per germline, CDR1 MNHEY and CDR2 SMNVEV (reference sequence). The CDR3: CASSPAGLDTEAFF. CDR3 coding DNA: TGTGCCAGCAGTCCGGCAGGGTTGGACACTGAAGCTTTCTTT.

This clone has a handful of counts. The chain uses TRBV6-1 and TRBJ2-7; possible D gene TRBD2, 5 bases. The CDR3 is 16 residues long. V lost 3 bases, J lost 0 bases, and 15 bases lay in between. Germline values: CDR1 MNHNS, CDR2 SASEGT. CDR3 region: CASSDGVSLISYEQYF. CDR3 nucleotide sequence: TGTGCCAGCAGTGACGGGGTCAGCTTGATCTCCTACGAGCAGTACTTC.

The rearrangement uses TRBV19 and TRBJ1-1, with 7 nucleotides matching TRBD1. CDR1 and CDR2 (germline): LNHDA, SQIVND (reference sequence). CDR3 length: 13 residues. The junction had 10 bases not matched to a gene; V was cut back by 9 bases and J by 6 bases. The CDR3 reads CASRGQGDSEAFF. CDR3 DNA sequence: TGTGCCAGCAGAGGGCAGGGGGACTCTGAAGCTTTCTTT.

The chain uses TRBV6-5 and TRBJ2-1; D not certain. V dropped 9 bases and J dropped 0 bases, with 12 bases sitting between them. The CDR3 is 14 amino acids. The V gene's germline CDR1 is MNHEY and CDR2 SVGAGI. CDR3 sequence: CASWQSYSYNEQFF. CDR3 in DNA: TGTGCCAGTTGGCAATCGTACTCCTACAATGAGCAGTTCTTC.

The chain couples TRBV3-1 (or the pseudogene TRBV3-2) to TRBJ2-5, with a possible D match to TRBD1 (5 bases). The CDR3 has 14 residues. Germline V gene lookup returns CDR1 LGHDT and CDR2 YNNKEL (reference sequence). V lost 1 base, J lost 1 base, and 7 bases lay in between. The CDR3: CASSQGQLQETQYF. The DNA of the CDR3 is TGTGCCAGCAGCCAAGGACAGCTCCAAGAGACCCAGTACTTC.

The chain links TRBV12-3 or TRBV12-4 to TRBJ2-3; no clear D. V was clipped by 3 bases and J by 6 bases, with 4 bases between them. This CDR3 is 11 amino acids long. CDR3 loop: CASSFRDTQYF. In DNA, the CDR3 is TGTGCCAGCAGTTTCAGGGATACGCAGTATTTT.

This CDR3 reads CATSRDRGFDQPQHF. For the CDR3, the DNA is TGTGCCACCAGCAGAGATAGGGGGTTCGATCAGCCCCAGCATTTT. This chain connects TRBV15 to TRBJ1-5; TRBD1 is a possible D gene (6 bases). Looked up from germline, CDR1 is LNHNV and CDR2 is YYDKDF (reference sequence). The CDR3 consists of 15 residues. The V end was cut by 0 bases, the J end by 5 bases, with 11 bases between.

The chain recombines TRBV30 with TRBJ2-7, with 9 bases lining up with TRBD2. The CDR3 runs 14 residues. In germline, CDR1 is GTSNPN, CDR2 SVGIG (reference sequence). V gave up 2 bases and J gave up 5 bases; unmatched junction bases: 7. This chain's CDR3 is CAWSRGTSYDEQYF. The CDR3 coding sequence is TGTGCCTGGAGTCGGGGGACTAGCTATGACGAGCAGTACTTC. The full variable domain, rest sourced from reference TRBV30 and TRBJ2-7, is SQTIHQWPATLVQPVGSPLSLECTVEGTSNPNLYWYRQAAGRGLQLLFYSVGIGQISSEVPQNLSASRPQDRQFILSSKKLLLSDSGFYLCAWSRGTSYDEQYFGPGTRLTVT.